This TCR beta chain was profiled in a study of blood T cell repertoires in COVID-19. Study information: Donors in the United States, Italy and Spain gave samples during acute or convalescent COVID-19.

Source study methods: Reference gene primers were amplified, and this amplification served to estimate nucleated cell counts. Produced via immunoSEQ multiplex PCR; TCRdb's table is partial and in-frame only. V and J calls and clone size are those listed in that table; D and trimming were worked out from the DNA. In the table there are 310,000 or so clones, around nine tenths of which are singletons. The CDR3 contains 14 residues. Germline CDR1 is SGHTA and CDR2 is FQGTGA. Trimming removed 5 bases at V and 4 bases at J, with 14 bases between. This chain joins TRBV7-3 and TRBJ1-1; the D is unclear. The specimen sequenced was peripheral blood. This sequence originates from a man between 65 and 80 years old with acute or convalescent COVID-19. The CDR3 DNA sequence: TGTGCCAGCAGCCCCGGGGAGGTAGGCACTGAAGCTTTCTTT. It codes for CASSPGEVGTEAFF.